Ten or more counts support the clone carrying this TCR beta chain. Its target is unknown. This entry is derived from a study of T cells after yellow fever vaccination. General study points: Repertoires sorted by FACS could include abundant clonotypes that are contaminants from the bulk population. The secondary response peaked faster, at day 5 versus 15, but was weaker.

It was through 5'RACE template switching that TCR cDNA was made, with a universal primer site and UMIs added. Each CDR3 protein gets one entry after TCRdb re-called the 5' RACE reads with MiXCR. Of fewer than 350,000 distinct CDR3 sequences listed, 3.5% to 4.5% are singletons. After removal of 3 bases from V and 0 bases from J, the junction contained 11 bases not matched to a gene. The CDR3 consists of 17 residues. Germline CDR1 reads SQVTM; CDR2 reads ANQGSEA. The sequencing used PBMCs, collected 15 days after the yellow fever booster vaccination. V gene TRBV29-1 combines with J gene TRBJ1-1, with TRBD1 identical over 9 bases. The sequence was obtained from a man in his late teens or twenties who received the YFV17D yellow fever vaccine. The CDR3, as DNA: TGCAGCGTTGAGGACGTCCGGGACAGGGCCGTGAACACTGAAGCTTTCTTT. Protein: CSVEDVRDRAVNTEAFF.